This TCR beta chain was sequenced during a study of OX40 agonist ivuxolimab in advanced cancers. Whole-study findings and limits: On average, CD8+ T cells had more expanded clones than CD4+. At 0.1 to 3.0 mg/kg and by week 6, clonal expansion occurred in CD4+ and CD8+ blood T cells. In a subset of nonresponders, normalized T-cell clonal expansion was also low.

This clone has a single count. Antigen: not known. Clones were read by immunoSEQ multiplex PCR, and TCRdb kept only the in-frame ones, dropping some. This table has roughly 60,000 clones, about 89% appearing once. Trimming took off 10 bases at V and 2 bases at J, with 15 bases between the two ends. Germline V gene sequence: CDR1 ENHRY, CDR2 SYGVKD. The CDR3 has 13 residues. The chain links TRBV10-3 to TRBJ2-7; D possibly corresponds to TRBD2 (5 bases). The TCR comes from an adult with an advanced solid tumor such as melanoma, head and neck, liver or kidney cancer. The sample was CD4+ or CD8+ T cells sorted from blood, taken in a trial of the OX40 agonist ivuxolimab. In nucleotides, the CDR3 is TGTGCCACGAAGGCCGGACTTCCCTACGAGCAGTACTTC. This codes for CATKAGLPYEQYF.